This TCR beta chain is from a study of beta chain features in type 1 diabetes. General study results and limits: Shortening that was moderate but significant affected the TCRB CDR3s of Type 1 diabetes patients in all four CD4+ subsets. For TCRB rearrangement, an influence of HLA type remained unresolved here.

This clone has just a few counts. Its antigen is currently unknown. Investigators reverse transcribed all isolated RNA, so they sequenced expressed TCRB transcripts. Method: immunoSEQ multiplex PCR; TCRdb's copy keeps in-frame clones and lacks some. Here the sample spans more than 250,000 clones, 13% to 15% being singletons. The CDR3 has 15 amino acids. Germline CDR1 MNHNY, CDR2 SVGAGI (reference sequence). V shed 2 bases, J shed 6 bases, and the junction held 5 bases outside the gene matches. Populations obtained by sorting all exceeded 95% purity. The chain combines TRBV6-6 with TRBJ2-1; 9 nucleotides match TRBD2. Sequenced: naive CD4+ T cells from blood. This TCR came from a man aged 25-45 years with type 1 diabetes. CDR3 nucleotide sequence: TGTGCCAGCAGTTACGGGGGCGGGGGGGGCAATGAGCAGTTCTTC. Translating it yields CASSYGGGGGNEQFF.